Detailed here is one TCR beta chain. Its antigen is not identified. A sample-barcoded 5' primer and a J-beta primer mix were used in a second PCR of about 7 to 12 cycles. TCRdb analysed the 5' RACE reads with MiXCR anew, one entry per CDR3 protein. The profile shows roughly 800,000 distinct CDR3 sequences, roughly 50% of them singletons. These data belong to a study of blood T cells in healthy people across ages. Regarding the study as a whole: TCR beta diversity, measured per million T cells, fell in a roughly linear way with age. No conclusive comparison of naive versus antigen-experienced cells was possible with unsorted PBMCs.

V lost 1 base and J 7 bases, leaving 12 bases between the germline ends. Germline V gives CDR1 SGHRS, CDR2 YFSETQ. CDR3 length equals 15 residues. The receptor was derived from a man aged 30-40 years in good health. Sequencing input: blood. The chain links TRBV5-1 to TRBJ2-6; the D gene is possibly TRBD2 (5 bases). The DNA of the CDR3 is TGCGCCAGCAGCTTGACTAGGCTTGGCGCCAACGTCCTGACTTTC. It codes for CASSLTRLGANVLTF.